This TCR beta chain was identified in a study of shared clonotypes between healthy human individuals (dated by TCRdb to 2019 to 2021). General notes on the study: The cohort included three men and two women between 18 and 49 years of age. For each donor, CD4 naive and CD4 memory were each given three plates, CD8 naive was given two plates, and CD8 memory was given one plate. Blood TCR repertoires of about 5 healthy adults were deeply sequenced to estimate repertoire size and the extent of clonotype sharing between individuals. To increase sequencing depth and limit assay-specific biases, different laboratories used diverse techniques to prepare libraries and sequence TCR repertoires. Between about 0.8 and 9 billion PBMCs per donor were obtained by leukapheresis. Broader findings and caveats from the paper: Rarefaction of sorted-subset datasets indicated incomplete sequencing despite the large sequencing depth. Compared with non-shared clonotypes, clonotypes shared by all four sorted-subset donors had higher generation probabilities. Sampling was restricted to blood, and TCR repertoires in tissue are likely to differ from TCR repertoires in blood. Across a few donors, roughly 5.1% of naive CD4, roughly 3.8% of naive CD8, 2.3% of memory CD4, and around 0.4% of memory CD8 clonotypes were shared. Pairwise subsampling indicated that sequencing depth was expected to affect the degree of clonotype sharing among donors. The small number of donors limited the genetic and exposure-history diversity represented. Naive subsets generally had larger estimated clonotype richness than memory subsets did.

Points on this clone: This clone's antigen is unknown. Base-call qualities are not available, and no considerably larger clone is one nucleotide away. Other DNA sequences in this specimen translate into the identical CDR3.

The V and J ends are trimmed by 0 bases and 0 bases, leaving 2 bases between them. CDR1 and CDR2, looked up from the germline V gene, are SGDLS and YYNGEE. The CDR3 starts with the cysteine, ends with the phenylalanine, and has 13 residues. Kept here is only the CDR3 DNA, which spans 39 bases and is read in frame from base 1. Donors were healthy HIV-negative adults with no recently reported acute infections or vaccinations. Only Caucasian adults living in Nashville, Tennessee, USA were represented among the donors. Magnetic negative selection was used to enrich CD4+ T cells, after which naive cells were positively selected on CD45RA and the negative fraction became the memory subset. Blood was obtained by leukapheresis, after which PBMCs were separated by Ficoll-Histopaque density gradient centrifugation and cryopreserved in liquid nitrogen vapor phase. Purity and quantity of every magnetically sorted T cell population were checked by analytical flow cytometry. Each sorted fraction had its genomic DNA isolated and then quantified by UV absorbance on a Nanodrop 2000c.

TCR CDR3 regions were amplified from genomic DNA by multiplex PCR using the deep immunoSEQ assay. Extracted genomic DNA from each cell subset was spread evenly across all wells of several immunoSEQ 96-well plates, with each plate serving as a replicate. Each replicate PCR for sorted subsets received around 0.2 ug genomic DNA, equal to 30,000 or so T cell genomes. Purified libraries were quantified with a Qubit 3.0 fluorometer, sized on a Bioanalyzer 2100, and re-quantified with the KAPA Library Quantification kit. Every immunoSEQ 96-well plate was sequenced on a separate single-read 150-cycle Illumina NextSeq 550 flow cell. On the study's bioinformatics: Because the immunoSEQ output held only junctional sequences and lacked quality scores, the filtering could not match the filtering applied to full-length reads. To assign V/J genes and CDR3, sequences were annotated using PyIR, a Python wrapper for IgBLAST v1.9, with IMGT germline references. Any read was removed if the V/J assignment was weak (E-value above 1e-6), the CDR3 was missing, or the read contained stop codons, out-of-frame junctions, or ambiguous translated residues. V3J clonotypes were defined by identical inferred V gene, J gene, and CDR3 amino acid sequence. Percentage overlap between repertoires was computed as shared unique clonotypes divided by the size of the smaller repertoire. Repertoire richness was assessed with RTK rarefaction, the Chao1 estimator, and Recon v2.1 estimates of unobserved clonotypes. Generation probabilities were computed with OLGA for all TCRbeta clonotypes obtained by the gDNA method from a handful of donors. Held by TCRdb, this immuneACCESS table contains in-frame sequences only and omits some clones. Under half of the omission traces to an unresolved V gene where checked; the cause of the rest is unknown. Clonal size and the V and J genes are those of that table, whereas D and trimming came from the DNA. In all, the sample holds a few million clones, and approximately 93% of those were seen once. Roughly 0.36% of the sample lies in the top ten.

The chain couples TRBV9 to TRBJ2-3; the D gene remains uncertain. The sequenced sample consisted of naive CD4+ T cells from PBMCs. In the paper's terms, the cell subset or site label means: CD45RA+ positively selected. The TCR sequence derives from a man younger than 35 in good health. Some clones in this sample may be carry-over from other donors' samples. The CDR3 amino acid sequence is: CASSVASTDTQYF. The sequenced DNA is TGTGCCAGCAGCGTAGCCAGCACAGATACGCAGTATTTT.